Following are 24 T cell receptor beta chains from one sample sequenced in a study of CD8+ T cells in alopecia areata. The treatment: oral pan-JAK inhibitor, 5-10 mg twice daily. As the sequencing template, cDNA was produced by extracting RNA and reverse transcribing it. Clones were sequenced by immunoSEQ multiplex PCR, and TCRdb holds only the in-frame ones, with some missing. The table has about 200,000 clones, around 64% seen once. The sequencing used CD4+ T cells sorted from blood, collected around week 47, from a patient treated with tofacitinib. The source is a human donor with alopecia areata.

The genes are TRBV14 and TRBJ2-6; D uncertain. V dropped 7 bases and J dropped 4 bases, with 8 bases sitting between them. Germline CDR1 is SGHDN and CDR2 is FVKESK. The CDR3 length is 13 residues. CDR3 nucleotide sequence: TGTGCCAGCAAGGTGGAGGGGGCCAACGTCCTGACTTTC. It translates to CASKVEGANVLTF.

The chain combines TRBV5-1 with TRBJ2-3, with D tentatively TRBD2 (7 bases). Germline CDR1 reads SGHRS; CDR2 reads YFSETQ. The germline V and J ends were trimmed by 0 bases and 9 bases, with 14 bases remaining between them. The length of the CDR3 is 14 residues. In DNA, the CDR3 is TGCGCCAGCAGCTTGGTGCGGGGGCAGGGAACGCAGTATTTT. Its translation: CASSLVRGQGTQYF.

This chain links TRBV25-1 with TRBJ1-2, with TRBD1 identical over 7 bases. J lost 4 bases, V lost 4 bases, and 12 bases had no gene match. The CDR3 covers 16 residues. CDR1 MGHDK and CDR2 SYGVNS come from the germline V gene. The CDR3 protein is CASSAELPGQLYGYTF. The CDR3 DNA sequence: TGTGCCAGCAGTGCGGAGCTTCCGGGACAGCTCTATGGCTACACCTTC.

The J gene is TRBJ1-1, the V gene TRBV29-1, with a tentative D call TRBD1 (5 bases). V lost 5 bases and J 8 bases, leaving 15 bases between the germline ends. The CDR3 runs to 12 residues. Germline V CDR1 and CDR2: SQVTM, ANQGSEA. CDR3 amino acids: CSVRQGVGEAFF. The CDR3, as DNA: TGCAGCGTTAGGCAGGGAGTCGGAGAAGCTTTCTTT.

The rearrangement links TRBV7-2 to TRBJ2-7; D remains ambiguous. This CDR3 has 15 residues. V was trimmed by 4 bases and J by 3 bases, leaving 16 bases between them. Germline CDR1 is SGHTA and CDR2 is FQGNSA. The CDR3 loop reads CASSSEATPSYEQYF. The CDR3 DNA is TGTGCCAGCAGCTCAGAGGCCACCCCGAGCTACGAGCAGTACTTC. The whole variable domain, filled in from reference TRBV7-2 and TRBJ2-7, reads GAGVSQSPSNKVTEKGKDVELRCDPISGHTALYWYRQSLGQGLEFLIYFQGNSAPDKSGLPSDRFSAERTGGSVSTLTIQRTQQEDSAVYLCASSSEATPSYEQYFGPGTRLTVT.

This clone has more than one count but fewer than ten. This chain's CDR3 is CASSQARGLGSPLHF. CDR3 in DNA: TGTGCCAGCAGCCAAGCTCGGGGATTAGGTTCACCCCTCCACTTT. The V and J genes are TRBV14 and TRBJ1-6; D is uncertain. V lost 1 base, J lost 9 bases, and 13 bases lay in between. There are 15 residues in the CDR3. The germline V gene encodes CDR1 SGHDN and CDR2 FVKESK.

The DNA for the CDR3 is TGTGCCAGCAGAAATCTTGGATTTAGCGGGGGGGCCACAGATACGCAGTATTTT. It yields the protein CASRNLGFSGGATDTQYF. The chain employs TRBV27 and TRBJ2-3, with 11 positions matching TRBD2. Germline V CDR1 and CDR2: MNHEY, SMNVEV (reference sequence). CDR3 length: 18 amino acids. Trimming removed 6 bases from V and 2 bases from J; junction bases left unmatched: 13.

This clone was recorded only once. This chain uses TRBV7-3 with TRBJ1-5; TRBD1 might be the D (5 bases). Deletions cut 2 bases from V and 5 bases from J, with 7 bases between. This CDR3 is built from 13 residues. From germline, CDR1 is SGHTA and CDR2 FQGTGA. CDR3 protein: CASSLDRYQPQHF. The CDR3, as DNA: TGTGCCAGCAGCTTAGACAGATATCAGCCCCAGCATTTT.

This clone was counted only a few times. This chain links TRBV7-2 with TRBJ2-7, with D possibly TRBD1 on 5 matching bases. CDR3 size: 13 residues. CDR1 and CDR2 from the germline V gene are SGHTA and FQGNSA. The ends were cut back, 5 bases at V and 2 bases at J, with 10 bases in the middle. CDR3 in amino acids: CASSTRQTYEQYF. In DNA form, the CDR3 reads TGTGCCAGCAGCACGAGACAGACCTACGAGCAGTACTTC.

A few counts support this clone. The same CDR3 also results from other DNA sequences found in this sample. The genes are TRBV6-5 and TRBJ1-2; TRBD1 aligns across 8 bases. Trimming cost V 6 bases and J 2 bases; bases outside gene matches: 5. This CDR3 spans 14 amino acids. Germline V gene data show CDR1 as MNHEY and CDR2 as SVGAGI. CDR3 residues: CASRPGTGNYGYTF. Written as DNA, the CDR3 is TGTGCCAGCAGGCCCGGGACAGGAAACTATGGCTACACCTTC.

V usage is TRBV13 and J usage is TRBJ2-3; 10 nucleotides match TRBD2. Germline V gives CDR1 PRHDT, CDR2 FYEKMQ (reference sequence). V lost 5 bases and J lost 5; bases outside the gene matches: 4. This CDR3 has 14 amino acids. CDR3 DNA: TGTGCCAGCAGCGCTAGCGGGGGAAGAGATACGCAGTATTTT. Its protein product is CASSASGGRDTQYF.

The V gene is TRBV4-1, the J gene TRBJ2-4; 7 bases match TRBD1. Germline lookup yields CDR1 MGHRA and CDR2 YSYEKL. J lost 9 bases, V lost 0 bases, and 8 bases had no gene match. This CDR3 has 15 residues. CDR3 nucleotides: TGCGCCAGCAGCCAAGAGGGGAACAGGGGATTCATTCAGTACTTC. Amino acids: CASSQEGNRGFIQYF.

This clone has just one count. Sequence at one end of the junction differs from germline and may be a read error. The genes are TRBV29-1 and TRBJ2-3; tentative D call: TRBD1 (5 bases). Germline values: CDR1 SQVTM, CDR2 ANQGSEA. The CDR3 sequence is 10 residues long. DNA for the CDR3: TGCAGCGTCGGAACAGGTACGCAGTATTTT. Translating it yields CSVGTGTQYF.

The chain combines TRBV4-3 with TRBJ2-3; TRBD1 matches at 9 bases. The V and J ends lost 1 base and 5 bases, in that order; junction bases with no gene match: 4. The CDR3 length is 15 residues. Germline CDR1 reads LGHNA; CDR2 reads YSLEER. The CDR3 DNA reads TGCGCCAGCAGCCAAGGTGGGACAGGGAGAGATACGCAGTATTTT. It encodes CASSQGGTGRDTQYF.

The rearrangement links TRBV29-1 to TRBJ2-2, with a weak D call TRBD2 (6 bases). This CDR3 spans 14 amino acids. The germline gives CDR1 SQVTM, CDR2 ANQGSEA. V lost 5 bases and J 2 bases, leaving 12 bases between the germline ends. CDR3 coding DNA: TGCAGCGTTAAGGAGGGGCCCAACACCGGGGAGCTGTTTTTT. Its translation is CSVKEGPNTGELFF.

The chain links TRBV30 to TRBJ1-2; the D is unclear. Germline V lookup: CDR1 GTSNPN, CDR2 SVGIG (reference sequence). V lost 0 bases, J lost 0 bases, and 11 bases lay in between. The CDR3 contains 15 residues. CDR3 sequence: CAWSVLGRSNYGYTF. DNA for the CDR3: TGTGCCTGGAGTGTACTCGGCCGGTCTAACTATGGCTACACCTTC.

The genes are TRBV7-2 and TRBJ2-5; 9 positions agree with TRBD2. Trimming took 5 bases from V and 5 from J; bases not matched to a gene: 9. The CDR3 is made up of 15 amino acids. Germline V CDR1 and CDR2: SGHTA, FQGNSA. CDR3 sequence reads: CASSSSGGPWETQYF. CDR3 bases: TGTGCCAGCAGCAGCAGCGGGGGGCCGTGGGAGACCCAGTACTTC. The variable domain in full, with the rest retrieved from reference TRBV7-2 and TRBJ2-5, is GAGVSQSPSNKVTEKGKDVELRCDPISGHTALYWYRQSLGQGLEFLIYFQGNSAPDKSGLPSDRFSAERTGGSVSTLTIQRTQQEDSAVYLCASSSSGGPWETQYFGPGTRLLVL.

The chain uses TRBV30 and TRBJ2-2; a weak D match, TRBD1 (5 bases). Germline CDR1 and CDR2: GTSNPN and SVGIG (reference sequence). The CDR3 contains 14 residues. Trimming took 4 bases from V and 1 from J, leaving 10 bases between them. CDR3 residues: CAWKGQGNTGELFF. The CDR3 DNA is TGTGCCTGGAAGGGGCAGGGGAACACCGGGGAGCTGTTTTTT. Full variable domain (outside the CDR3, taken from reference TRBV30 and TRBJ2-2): SQTIHQWPATLVQPVGSPLSLECTVEGTSNPNLYWYRQAAGRGLQLLFYSVGIGQISSEVPQNLSASRPQDRQFILSSKKLLLSDSGFYLCAWKGQGNTGELFFGEGSRLTVL.

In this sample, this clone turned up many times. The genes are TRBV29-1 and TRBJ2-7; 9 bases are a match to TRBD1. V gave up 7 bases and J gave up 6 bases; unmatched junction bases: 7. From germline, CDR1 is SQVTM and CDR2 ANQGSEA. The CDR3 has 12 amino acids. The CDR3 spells CSGWDRDVEQYF. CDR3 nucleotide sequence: TGCAGCGGATGGGACAGGGACGTCGAGCAGTACTTC.

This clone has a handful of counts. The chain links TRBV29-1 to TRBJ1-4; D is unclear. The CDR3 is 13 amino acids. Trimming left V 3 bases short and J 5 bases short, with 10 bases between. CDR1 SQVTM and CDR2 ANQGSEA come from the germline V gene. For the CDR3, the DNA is TGCAGCGTTGAGGACGGCTGGAATGAAAAACTGTTTTTT. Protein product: CSVEDGWNEKLFF.

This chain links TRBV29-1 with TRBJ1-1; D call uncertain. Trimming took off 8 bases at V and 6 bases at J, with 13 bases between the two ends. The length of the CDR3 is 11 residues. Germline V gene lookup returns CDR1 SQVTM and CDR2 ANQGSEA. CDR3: CSTQESAEAFF. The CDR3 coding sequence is TGCAGCACGCAGGAAAGCGCTGAAGCTTTCTTT.

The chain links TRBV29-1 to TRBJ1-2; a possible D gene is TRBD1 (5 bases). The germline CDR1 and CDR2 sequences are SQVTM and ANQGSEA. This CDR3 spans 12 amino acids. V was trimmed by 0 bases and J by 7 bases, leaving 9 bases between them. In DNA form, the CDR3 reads TGCAGCGTTGAAGAGCAGGGTGCTGGCTACACCTTC. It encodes CSVEEQGAGYTF.

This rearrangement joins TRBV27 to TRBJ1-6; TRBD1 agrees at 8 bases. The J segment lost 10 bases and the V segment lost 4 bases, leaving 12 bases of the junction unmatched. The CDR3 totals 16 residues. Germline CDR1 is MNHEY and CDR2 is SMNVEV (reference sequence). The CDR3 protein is CASSSSRQGRGSPLHF. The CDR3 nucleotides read TGTGCCAGCAGTTCCTCCAGACAGGGGCGGGGATCACCCCTCCACTTT.

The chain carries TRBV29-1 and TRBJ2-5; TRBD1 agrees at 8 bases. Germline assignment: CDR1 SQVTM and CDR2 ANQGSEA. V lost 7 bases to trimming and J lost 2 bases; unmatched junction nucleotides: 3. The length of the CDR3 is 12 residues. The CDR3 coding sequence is TGCAGCGGGACAGGGTTACAAGAGACCCAGTACTTC. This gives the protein CSGTGLQETQYF.